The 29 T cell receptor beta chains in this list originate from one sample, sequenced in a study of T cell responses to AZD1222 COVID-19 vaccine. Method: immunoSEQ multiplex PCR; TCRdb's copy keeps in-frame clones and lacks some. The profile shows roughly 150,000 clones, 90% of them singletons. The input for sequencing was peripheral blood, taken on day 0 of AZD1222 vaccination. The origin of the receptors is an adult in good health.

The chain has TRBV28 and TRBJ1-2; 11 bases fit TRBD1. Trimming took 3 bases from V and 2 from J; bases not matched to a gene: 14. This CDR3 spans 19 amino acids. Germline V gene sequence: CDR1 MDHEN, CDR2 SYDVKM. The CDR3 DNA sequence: TGTGCCAGCAGTTTCCTATACCGGGACAGGGGGTTTGAGAACTATGGCTACACCTTC. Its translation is CASSFLYRDRGFENYGYTF.

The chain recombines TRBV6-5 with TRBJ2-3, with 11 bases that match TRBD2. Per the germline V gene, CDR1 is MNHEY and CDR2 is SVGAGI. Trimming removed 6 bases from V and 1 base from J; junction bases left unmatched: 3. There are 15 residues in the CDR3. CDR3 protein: CASRLTSGGTDTQYF. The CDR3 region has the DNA TGTGCCAGCAGATTGACTAGCGGGGGCACAGATACGCAGTATTTT.

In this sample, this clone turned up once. The CDR3 spells CASSFEGPGGYTF. Here the CDR3 DNA reads TGCGCCAGCAGCTTCGAGGGGCCGGGGGGCTACACCTTC. The chain employs TRBV5-1 and TRBJ1-2; possibly TRBD1 for D (5 bases). This CDR3 is built from 13 residues. The V end lost 2 bases, the J end lost 8 bases, and 13 bases lay between the germline ends. Germline values: CDR1 SGHRS, CDR2 YFSETQ.

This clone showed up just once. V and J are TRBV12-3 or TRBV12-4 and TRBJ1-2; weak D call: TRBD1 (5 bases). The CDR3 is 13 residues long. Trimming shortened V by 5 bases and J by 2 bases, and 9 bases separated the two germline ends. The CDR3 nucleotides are TGTGCCAGCAGTCCGACAGAAAACTATGGCTACACCTTC. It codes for CASSPTENYGYTF.

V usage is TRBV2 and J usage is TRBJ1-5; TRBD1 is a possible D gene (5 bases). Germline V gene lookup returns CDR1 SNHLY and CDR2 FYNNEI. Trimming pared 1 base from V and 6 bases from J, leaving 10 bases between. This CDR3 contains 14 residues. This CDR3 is CASSEEQGAQPQHF. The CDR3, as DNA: TGTGCCAGCAGTGAAGAGCAGGGAGCTCAGCCCCAGCATTTT.

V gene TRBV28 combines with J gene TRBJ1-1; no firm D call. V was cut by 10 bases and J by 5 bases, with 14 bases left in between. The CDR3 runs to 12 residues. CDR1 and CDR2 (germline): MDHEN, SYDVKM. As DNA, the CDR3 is TGTGCCATCGGAAAGGGTGTTACTGAAGCTTTCTTT. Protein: CAIGKGVTEAFF.

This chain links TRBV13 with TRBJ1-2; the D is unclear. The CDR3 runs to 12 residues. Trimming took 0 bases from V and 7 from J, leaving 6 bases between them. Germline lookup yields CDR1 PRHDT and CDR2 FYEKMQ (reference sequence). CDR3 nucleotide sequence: TGTGCCAGCAGCTTAGGCCGGTTTGGCTACACCTTC. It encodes CASSLGRFGYTF.

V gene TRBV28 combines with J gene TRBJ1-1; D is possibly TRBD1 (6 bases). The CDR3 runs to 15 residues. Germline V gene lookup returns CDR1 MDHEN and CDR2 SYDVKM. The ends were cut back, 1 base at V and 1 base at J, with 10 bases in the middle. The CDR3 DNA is TGTGCCAGCAGTTTATATCGGGGGGCGAACACTGAAGCTTTCTTT. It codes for CASSLYRGANTEAFF.

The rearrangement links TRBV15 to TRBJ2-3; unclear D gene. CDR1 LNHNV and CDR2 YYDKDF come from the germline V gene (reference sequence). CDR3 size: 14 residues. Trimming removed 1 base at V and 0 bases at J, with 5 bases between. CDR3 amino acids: CATSRGGSTDTQYF. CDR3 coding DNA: TGTGCCACCAGCAGAGGGGGTAGCACAGATACGCAGTATTTT. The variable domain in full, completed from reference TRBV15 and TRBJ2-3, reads DAMVIQNPRYQVTQFGKPVTLSCSQTLNHNVMYWYQQKSSQAPKLLFHYYDKDFNNEADTPDNFQSRRPNTSFCFLDIRSPGLGDTAMYLCATSRGGSTDTQYFGPGTRLTVL.

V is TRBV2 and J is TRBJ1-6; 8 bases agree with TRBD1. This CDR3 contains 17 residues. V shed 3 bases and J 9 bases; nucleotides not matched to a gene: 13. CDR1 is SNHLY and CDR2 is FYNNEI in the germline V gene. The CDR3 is CASSDHATGVRSSPLHF. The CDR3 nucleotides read TGTGCCAGCAGTGATCACGCGACAGGGGTTAGGAGTTCACCCCTCCACTTT.

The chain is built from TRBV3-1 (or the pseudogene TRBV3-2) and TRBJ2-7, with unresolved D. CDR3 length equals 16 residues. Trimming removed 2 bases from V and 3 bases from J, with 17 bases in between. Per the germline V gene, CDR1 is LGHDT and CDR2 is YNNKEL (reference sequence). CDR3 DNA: TGTGCCAGCAGCCAATCTACCTCTCGTTCGGGCTACGAGCAGTACTTC. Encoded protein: CASSQSTSRSGYEQYF.

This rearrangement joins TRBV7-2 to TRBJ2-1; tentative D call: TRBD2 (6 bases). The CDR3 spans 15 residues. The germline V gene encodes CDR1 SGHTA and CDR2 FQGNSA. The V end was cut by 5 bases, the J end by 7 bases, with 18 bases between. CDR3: CASSRGLPMGNEQFF. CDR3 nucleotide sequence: TGTGCCAGCAGCCGCGGACTACCAATGGGGAATGAGCAGTTCTTC.

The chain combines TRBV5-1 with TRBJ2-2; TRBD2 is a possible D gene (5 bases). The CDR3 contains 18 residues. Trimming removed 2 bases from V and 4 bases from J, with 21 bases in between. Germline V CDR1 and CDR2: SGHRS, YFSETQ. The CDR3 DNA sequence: TGCGCCAGCAGCTTTTATGAGAGTTCCCGCGGAGGCACCGGGGAGCTGTTTTTT. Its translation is CASSFYESSRGGTGELFF. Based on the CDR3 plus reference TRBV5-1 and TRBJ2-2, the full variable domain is KAGVTQTPRYLIKTRGQQVTLSCSPISGHRSVSWYQQTPGQGLQFLFEYFSETQRNKGNFPGRFSGRQFSNSRSEMNVSTLELGDSALYLCASSFYESSRGGTGELFFGEGSRLTVL.

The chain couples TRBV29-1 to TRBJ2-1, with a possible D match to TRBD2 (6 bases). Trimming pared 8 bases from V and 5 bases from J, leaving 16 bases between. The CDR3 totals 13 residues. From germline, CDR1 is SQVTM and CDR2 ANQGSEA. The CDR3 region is CSPYWRGDNEQFF. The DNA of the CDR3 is TGCAGCCCGTACTGGCGGGGCGACAATGAGCAGTTCTTC.

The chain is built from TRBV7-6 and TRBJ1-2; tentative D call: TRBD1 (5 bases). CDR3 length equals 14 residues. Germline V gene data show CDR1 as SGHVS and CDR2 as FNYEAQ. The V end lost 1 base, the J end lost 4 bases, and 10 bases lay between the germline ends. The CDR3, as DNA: TGTGCCAGCAGCTTAGATTCGGGGGGCTATGGCTACACCTTC. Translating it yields CASSLDSGGYGYTF. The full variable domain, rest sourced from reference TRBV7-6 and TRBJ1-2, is GAGVSQSPRYKVTKRGQDVALRCDPISGHVSLYWYRQALGQGPEFLTYFNYEAQQDKSGLPNDRFSAERPEGSISTLTIQRTEQRDSAMYRCASSLDSGGYGYTFGSGTRLTVV.

CDR3 residues: CASSLERGQANSPLHF. CDR3 in DNA: TGTGCCAGCAGTCTCGAGCGGGGACAGGCCAATTCACCCCTCCACTTT. The chain uses TRBV28 and TRBJ1-6; 8 bases line up with TRBD1. CDR1 MDHEN and CDR2 SYDVKM come from the germline V gene. The CDR3 consists of 16 residues. With 5 bases clipped from V and 7 bases from J, the junction kept 10 bases outside the gene matches.

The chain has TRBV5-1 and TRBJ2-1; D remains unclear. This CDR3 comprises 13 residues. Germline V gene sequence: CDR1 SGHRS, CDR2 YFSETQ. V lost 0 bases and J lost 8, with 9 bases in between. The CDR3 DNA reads TGCGCCAGCAGCTTGGCCCCATCCTATGAGCAGTTCTTC. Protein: CASSLAPSYEQFF.

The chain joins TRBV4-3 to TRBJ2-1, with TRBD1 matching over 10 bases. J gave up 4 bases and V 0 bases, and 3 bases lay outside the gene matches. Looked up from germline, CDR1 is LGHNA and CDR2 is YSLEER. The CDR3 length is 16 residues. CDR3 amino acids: CASSQDLGQGYNEQFF. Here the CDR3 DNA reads TGCGCCAGCAGCCAAGATCTGGGACAGGGGTACAATGAGCAGTTCTTC.

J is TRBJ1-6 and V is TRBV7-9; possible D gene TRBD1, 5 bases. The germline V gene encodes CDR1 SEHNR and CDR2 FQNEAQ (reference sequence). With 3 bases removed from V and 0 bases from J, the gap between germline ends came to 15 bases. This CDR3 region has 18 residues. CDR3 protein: CASSLSRDGASYNSPLHF. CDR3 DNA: TGTGCCAGCAGCTTGAGTCGGGACGGAGCCTCCTATAATTCACCCCTCCACTTT.

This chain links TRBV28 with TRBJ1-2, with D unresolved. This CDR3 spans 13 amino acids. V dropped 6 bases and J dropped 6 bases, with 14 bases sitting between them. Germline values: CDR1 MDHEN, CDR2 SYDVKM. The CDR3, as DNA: TGTGCCAGCAGCGCCTTTGGTCGGGATGGCTACACCTTC. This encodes CASSAFGRDGYTF.

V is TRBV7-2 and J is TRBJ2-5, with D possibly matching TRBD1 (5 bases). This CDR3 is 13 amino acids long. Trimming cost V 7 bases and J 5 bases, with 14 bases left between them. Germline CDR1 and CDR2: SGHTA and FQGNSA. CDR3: CASNIDRSETQYF. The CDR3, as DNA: TGTGCCAGCAACATCGACAGATCTGAGACCCAGTACTTC.

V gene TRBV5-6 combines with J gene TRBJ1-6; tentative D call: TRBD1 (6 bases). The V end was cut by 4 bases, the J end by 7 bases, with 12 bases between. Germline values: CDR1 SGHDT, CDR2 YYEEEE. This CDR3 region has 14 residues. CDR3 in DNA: TGTGCCAGCAGCCTCAGGGGCCTAAATTCACCCCTCCACTTT. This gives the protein CASSLRGLNSPLHF.

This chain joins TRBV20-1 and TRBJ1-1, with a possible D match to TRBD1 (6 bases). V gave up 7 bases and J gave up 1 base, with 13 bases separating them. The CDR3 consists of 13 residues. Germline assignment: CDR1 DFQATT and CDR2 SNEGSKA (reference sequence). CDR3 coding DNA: TGCAGTGTTAGTCGGGGGCGGAACACTGAAGCTTTCTTT. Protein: CSVSRGRNTEAFF.

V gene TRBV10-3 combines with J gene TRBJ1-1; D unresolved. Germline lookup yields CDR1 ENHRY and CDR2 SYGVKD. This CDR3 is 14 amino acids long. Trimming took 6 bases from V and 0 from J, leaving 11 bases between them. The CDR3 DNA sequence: TGTGCCATCAGGGCAGGATCCATGAACACTGAAGCTTTCTTT. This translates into CAIRAGSMNTEAFF.

The CDR3 nucleotides read TGTGCCAGCAGTGAAGCGCTGTACAGGGGGGGAGAGACCCAGTACTTC. As protein: CASSEALYRGGETQYF. This chain uses TRBV6-1 with TRBJ2-5; D perhaps matches TRBD1 (8 bases). CDR3 size: 16 residues. Per germline, CDR1 MNHNS and CDR2 SASEGT. V shed 0 bases and J shed 4 bases, with 15 bases lying between them.

This CDR3 reads CATSDLRGEPQHF. The DNA of the CDR3 is TGTGCCACCAGTGATTTGAGGGGGGAGCCCCAGCATTTT. J is TRBJ1-5 and V is TRBV24-1; tentative D call: TRBD1 (6 bases). The ends were cut back, 0 bases at V and 8 bases at J, with 7 bases in the middle. CDR3 length: 13 residues. The germline gives CDR1 KGHDR, CDR2 SFDVKD.

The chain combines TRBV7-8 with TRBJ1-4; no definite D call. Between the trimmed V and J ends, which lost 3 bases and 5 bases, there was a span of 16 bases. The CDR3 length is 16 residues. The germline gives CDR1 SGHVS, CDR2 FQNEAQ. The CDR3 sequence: CASSFLPGSRNEKLFF. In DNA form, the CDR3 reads TGTGCCAGCAGCTTTCTCCCGGGCAGCCGGAATGAAAAACTGTTTTTT.

The CDR3 reads CASSPSLAGVYETQYF. The CDR3 DNA reads TGTGCCAGCTCACCAAGCCTAGCGGGAGTCTACGAGACCCAGTACTTC. V usage is TRBV18 and J usage is TRBJ2-5; 10 bases are shared with TRBD2. The CDR3 loop spans 16 amino acids. Germline CDR1 reads KGHSH; CDR2 reads LQKENI. V was pared by 2 bases and J by 5 bases, with 8 bases of the junction left unmatched.

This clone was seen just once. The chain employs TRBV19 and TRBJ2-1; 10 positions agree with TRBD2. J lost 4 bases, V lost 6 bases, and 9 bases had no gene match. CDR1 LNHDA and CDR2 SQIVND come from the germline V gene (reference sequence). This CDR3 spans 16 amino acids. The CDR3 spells CASSFLLAGQYNEQFF. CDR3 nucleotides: TGTGCCAGTAGCTTCCTACTAGCGGGACAATACAATGAGCAGTTCTTC.